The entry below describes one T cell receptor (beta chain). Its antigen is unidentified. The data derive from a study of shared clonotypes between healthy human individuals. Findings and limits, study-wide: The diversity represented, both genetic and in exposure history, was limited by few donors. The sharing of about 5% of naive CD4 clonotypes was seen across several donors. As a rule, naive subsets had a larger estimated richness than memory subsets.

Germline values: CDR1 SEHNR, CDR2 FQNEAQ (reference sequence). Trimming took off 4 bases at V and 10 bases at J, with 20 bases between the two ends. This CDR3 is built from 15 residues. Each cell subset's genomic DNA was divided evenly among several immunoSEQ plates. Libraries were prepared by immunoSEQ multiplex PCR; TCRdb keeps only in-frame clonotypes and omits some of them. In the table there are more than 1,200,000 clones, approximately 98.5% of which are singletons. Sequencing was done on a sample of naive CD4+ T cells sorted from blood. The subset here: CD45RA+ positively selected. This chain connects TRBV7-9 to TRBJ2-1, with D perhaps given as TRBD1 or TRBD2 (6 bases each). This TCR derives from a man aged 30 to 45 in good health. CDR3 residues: CASSWEEVGGLEQFF. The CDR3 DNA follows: TGTGCCAGCAGCTGGGAGGAGGTTGGGGGGCTGGAGCAGTTCTTC.